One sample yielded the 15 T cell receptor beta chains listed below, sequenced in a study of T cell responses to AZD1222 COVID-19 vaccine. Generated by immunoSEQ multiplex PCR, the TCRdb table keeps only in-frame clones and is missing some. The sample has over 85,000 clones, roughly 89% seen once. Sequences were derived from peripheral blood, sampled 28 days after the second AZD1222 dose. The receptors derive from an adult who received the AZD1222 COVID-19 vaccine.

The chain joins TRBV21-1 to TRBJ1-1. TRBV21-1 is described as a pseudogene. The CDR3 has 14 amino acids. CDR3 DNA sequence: TGTGCCAGCAGCGACCCGCAGACGAACACTGAAGCTTTCTTT. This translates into CASSDPQTNTEAFF.

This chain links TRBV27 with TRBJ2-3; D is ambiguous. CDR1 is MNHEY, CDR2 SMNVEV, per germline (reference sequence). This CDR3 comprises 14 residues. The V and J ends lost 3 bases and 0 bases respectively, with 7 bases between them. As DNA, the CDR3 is TGTGCCAGCAGTTTCTATGATAGCACAGATACGCAGTATTTT. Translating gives CASSFYDSTDTQYF.

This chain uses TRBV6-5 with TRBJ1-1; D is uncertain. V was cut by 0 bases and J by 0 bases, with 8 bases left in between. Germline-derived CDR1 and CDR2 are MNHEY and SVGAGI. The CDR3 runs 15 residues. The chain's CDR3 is CASSYSGRLNTEAFF. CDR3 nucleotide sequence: TGTGCCAGCAGTTACTCTGGCAGGTTGAACACTGAAGCTTTCTTT.

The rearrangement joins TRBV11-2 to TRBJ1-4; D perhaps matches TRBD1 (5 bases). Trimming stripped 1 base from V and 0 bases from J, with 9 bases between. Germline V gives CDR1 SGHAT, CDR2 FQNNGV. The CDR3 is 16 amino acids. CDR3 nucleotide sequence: TGTGCCAGCAGCTTAGTGCAGGGAGCAACTAATGAAAAACTGTTTTTT. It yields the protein CASSLVQGATNEKLFF.

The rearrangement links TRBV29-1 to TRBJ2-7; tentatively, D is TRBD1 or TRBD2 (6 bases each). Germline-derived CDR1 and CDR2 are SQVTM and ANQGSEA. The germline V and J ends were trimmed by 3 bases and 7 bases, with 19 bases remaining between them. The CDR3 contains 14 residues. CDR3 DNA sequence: TGCAGCGTTGAGCCATCAGGGGCCGCGGGAGAGCAGTACTTC. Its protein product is CSVEPSGAAGEQYF.

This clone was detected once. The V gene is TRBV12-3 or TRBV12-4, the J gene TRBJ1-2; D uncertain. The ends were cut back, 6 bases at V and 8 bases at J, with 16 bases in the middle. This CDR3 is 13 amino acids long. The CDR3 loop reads CASSHRRRGGYTF. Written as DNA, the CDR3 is TGTGCCAGCAGCCACCGACGGCGAGGAGGCTACACCTTC.

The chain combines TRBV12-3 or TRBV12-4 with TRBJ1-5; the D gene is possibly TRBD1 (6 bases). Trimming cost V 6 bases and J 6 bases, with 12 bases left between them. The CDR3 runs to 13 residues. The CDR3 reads CASSIAGAQPQHF. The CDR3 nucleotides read TGTGCCAGCAGCATCGCAGGGGCTCAGCCCCAGCATTTT.

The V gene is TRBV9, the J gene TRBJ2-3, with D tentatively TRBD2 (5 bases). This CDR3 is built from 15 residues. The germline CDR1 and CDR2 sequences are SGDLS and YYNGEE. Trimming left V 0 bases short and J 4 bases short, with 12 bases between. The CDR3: CASSVGLARADTQYF. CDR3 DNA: TGTGCCAGCAGCGTAGGCCTAGCAAGGGCAGATACGCAGTATTTT. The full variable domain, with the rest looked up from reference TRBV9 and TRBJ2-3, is DSGVTQTPKHLITATGQRVTLRCSPRSGDLSVYWYQQSLDQGLQFLIQYYNGEERAKGNILERFSAQQFPDLHSELNLSSLELGDSALYFCASSVGLARADTQYFGPGTRLTVL.

The CDR3 nucleotides are TGTGCCATCAGTGAGTCATACGATACACGACGGACCCAAGGCTACACCTTC. It translates to CAISESYDTRRTQGYTF. The gene calls are TRBV10-3 and TRBJ1-2; D unclear. The germline V gene encodes CDR1 ENHRY and CDR2 SYGVKD. The V and J ends lost 0 bases and 8 bases respectively, with 22 bases between them. The CDR3 runs to 17 residues.

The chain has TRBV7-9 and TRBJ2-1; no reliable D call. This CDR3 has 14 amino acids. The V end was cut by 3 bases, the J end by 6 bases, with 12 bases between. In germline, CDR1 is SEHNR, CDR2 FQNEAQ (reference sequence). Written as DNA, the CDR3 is TGTGCCAGCAGCTTCGGCCCAGGTAGCAATGAGCAGTTCTTC. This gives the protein CASSFGPGSNEQFF.

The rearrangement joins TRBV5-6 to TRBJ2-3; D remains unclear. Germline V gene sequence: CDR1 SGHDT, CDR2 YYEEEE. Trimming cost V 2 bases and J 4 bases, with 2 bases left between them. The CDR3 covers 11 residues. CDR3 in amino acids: CASSLPDTQYF. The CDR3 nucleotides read TGTGCCAGCAGCTTACCAGATACGCAGTATTTT.

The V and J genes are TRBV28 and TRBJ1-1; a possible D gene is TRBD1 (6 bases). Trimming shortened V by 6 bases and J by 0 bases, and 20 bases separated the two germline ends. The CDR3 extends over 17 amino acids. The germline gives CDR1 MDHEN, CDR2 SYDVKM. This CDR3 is CASSRPWDTNMNTEAFF. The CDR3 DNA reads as TGTGCCAGCAGCCGCCCATGGGACACTAACATGAACACTGAAGCTTTCTTT.

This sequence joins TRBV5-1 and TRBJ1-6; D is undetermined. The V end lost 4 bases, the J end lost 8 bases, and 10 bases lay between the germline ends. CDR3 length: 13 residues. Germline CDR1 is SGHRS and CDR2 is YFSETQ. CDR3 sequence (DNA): TGCGCCAGCAGCCAACTTCTCGATTCACCCCTCCACTTT. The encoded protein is CASSQLLDSPLHF.

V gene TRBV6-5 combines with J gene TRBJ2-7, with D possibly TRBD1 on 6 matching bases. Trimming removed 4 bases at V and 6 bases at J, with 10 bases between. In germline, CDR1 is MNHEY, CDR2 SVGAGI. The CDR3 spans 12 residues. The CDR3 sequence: CASSLVGGEQYF. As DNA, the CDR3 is TGTGCCAGCAGTTTAGTAGGGGGCGAGCAGTACTTC.

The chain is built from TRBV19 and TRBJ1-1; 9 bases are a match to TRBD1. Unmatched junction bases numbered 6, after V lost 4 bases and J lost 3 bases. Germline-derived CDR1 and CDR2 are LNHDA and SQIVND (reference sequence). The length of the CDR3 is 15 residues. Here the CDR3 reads CASSSRDRDYTEAFF. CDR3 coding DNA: TGTGCCAGTAGTAGTAGGGACAGGGATTACACTGAAGCTTTCTTT. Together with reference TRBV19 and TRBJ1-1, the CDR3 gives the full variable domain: DGGITQSPKYLFRKEGQNVTLSCEQNLNHDAMYWYRQDPGQGLRLIYYSQIVNDFQKGDIAEGYSVSREKKESFPLTVTSAQKNPTAFYLCASSSRDRDYTEAFFGQGTRLTVV.